The entry that follows covers one T cell receptor beta chain sequence. The data are from a study of blood T cell repertoires in COVID-19. As for the study in general: Acute and convalescent COVID-19 specimens originated in the United States, Italy and Spain. From T cells, B-cell-depleted T cells, or PBMCs came the material, which was cDNA or gDNA.

Original data processing: Using reference gene primer amplification, nucleated cell counts were estimated. Here immunoSEQ multiplex PCR was the method, and the copy in TCRdb shows in-frame clones only, minus some. V, J and clone size reflect that table, while D and trimming were determined from the DNA. The data contain 50,000 to 65,000 clones, roughly two thirds of them seen just once; the ten biggest clones take up 4.5% to 5%. This TCR derives from a woman aged 70 to 79 with COVID-19, enrolled during active disease. Sequencing used peripheral blood.

The DNA of the CDR3 is TGTGCCAGTAGTATTAGGAGCGGGGGAAACATTCAGTACTTC. Protein product: CASSIRSGGNIQYF. The rearrangement links TRBV19 to TRBJ2-4; TRBD2 matches at 8 bases. The V and J ends lost 3 bases and 6 bases, in that order; junction bases with no gene match: 4. The CDR3 totals 14 residues. The germline V gene has CDR1 LNHDA and CDR2 SQIVND (reference sequence).